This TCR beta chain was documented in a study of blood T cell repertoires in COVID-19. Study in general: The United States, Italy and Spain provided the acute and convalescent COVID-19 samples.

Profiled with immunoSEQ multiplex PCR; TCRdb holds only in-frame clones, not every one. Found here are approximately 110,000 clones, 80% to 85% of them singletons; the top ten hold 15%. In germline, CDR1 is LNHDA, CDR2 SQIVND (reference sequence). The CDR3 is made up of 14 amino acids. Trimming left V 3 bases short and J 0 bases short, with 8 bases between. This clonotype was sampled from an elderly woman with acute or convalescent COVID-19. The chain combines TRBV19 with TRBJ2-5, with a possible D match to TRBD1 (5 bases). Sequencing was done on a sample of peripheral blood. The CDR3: CASSIRVNQETQYF. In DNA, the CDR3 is TGTGCCAGTAGTATCAGGGTGAACCAAGAGACCCAGTACTTC. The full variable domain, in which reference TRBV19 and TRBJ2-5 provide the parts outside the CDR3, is DGGITQSPKYLFRKEGQNVTLSCEQNLNHDAMYWYRQDPGQGLRLIYYSQIVNDFQKGDIAEGYSVSREKKESFPLTVTSAQKNPTAFYLCASSIRVNQETQYFGPGTRLLVL.